Listed below are T cell receptor beta chains from one sample, sequenced in a study of cytomegalovirus exposure and HLA in healthy donors. Produced via immunoSEQ multiplex PCR; TCRdb's table is partial and in-frame only. The sample records 55,000 to 65,000 clones, roughly 96% being singletons. Specimen: PBMCs. These TCRs come from a man in his late teens or twenties in good health and CMV-seronegative. Each CDR3 is given with its conserved first and last residue. D genes are given only for firm matches. Expanded clones are given a class, and other clones once, few, many or no size at all.

- | - | TRBJ2-2 | TRBV11-2 | CASRKLTNNTGELFF | TGTGCCAGCAGGAAACTGACTAACAACACCGGGGAGCTGTTTTTT
- | TRBD2 | TRBJ2-1 | TRBV11-3 | CASSHTSGAYNEQFF | TGTGCCAGCAGCCATACTAGCGGGGCCTACAATGAGCAGTTCTTC
- | TRBD2 | TRBJ2-5 | TRBV27 | CASSPGLGSETQYF | TGTGCCAGCAGTCCGGGACTAGGCTCCGAGACCCAGTACTTC
- | - | TRBJ1-5 | TRBV28 | CASSKKPTRVGNQPQHF | TGTGCCAGCAGTAAAAAACCGACCAGGGTAGGGAATCAGCCCCAGCATTTT
- | - | TRBJ2-7 | TRBV21-1 | CASSGQGPGLF | TGTGCCAGCAGCGGACAGGGACCGGGACTTTTC
- | TRBD2 | TRBJ2-1 | TRBV27 | CASSQGLAGVEQFF | TGTGCCAGCAGTCAGGGACTAGCGGGCGTAGAGCAGTTCTTC
- | - | TRBJ1-5 | TRBV11-2 | CASSLERGQPQHF | TGTGCCAGCAGCTTAGAAAGGGGCCAGCCCCAGCATTTT
- | - | TRBJ1-5 | TRBV7-7 | CASSLAPDQPQHF | TGTGCTAGCAGCTTAGCACCGGATCAGCCCCAGCATTTT
- | TRBD1 | TRBJ2-7 | TRBV29-1 | CSVEVFGSGTGGFEQYF | TGCAGCGTTGAGGTGTTTGGTAGCGGGACAGGGGGCTTTGAGCAGTACTTC
- | - | TRBJ1-4 | TRBV2 | CASSESTVLNEKLFF | TGTGCCAGCAGTGAATCAACAGTACTTAATGAAAAACTGTTTTTT
- | - | TRBJ2-2 | TRBV9 | CASSVISGNTGELFF | TGTGCCAGCAGCGTGATTAGCGGGAACACCGGGGAGCTGTTTTTT
- | TRBD2 | TRBJ2-3 | TRBV11-3 | CASSLVSGRTDTQYF | TGTGCCAGCAGCTTAGTTAGCGGGAGGACAGATACGCAGTATTTT
- | - | TRBJ1-1 | TRBV9 | CASSVDWGAEAFF | TGTGCCAGCAGCGTAGACTGGGGGGCTGAAGCTTTCTTT
- | - | TRBJ2-2 | TRBV19 | CASKRSGNTGELFF | TGTGCCAGTAAAAGGAGCGGGAACACCGGGGAGCTGTTTTTT
once | TRBD2 | TRBJ2-1 | TRBV9 | CASSVVGGGRANEQFF | TGTGCCAGCAGCGTAGTGGGGGGAGGGCGGGCTAATGAGCAGTTCTTC